These 7 T cell receptor beta chains were all obtained from the same sample, sequenced in a study of blood T cell repertoires in COVID-19. Sequencing was performed with immunoSEQ multiplex PCR; in TCRdb, only in-frame clones are kept and a portion is missing. The data hold about 230,000 clones, with 65% to 85% observed a single time. The sequencing sample was made of peripheral blood. Receptor source: an elderly man with acute or convalescent COVID-19.

CDR3 sequence (DNA): TGTGCCAGCAGAGGGGGCCGGTACACAGATACGCAGTATTTT. It encodes CASRGGRYTDTQYF. The chain carries TRBV28 and TRBJ2-3; 7 bases are shared with TRBD1. Trimming cost V 6 bases and J 2 bases; bases outside gene matches: 5. The germline CDR1 and CDR2 sequences are MDHEN and SYDVKM. The CDR3 runs 14 residues.

A word on this clone: The same CDR3 arises from other DNA sequences in this sample as well. The chain's CDR3 is CASSRGQGAYEQYF. The CDR3 DNA follows: TGTGCCAGCAGCCGGGGACAGGGGGCCTACGAGCAGTACTTC. The chain couples TRBV3-1 (or the pseudogene TRBV3-2) to TRBJ2-7; 11 positions match TRBD1. Germline V gene sequence: CDR1 LGHDT, CDR2 YNNKEL (reference sequence). The CDR3 has 14 residues. V lost 4 bases and J lost 2; bases outside the gene matches: 1.

This chain uses TRBV10-1 with TRBJ1-1, with TRBD1 matching 9 bases. The CDR3 is 13 residues long. V shed 6 bases and J 1 base; nucleotides not matched to a gene: 0. CDR1 WNHNN and CDR2 SYGVQD come from the germline V gene (reference sequence). In DNA, the CDR3 is TGCGCCAGCAGGGGACAGGGGAACACTGAAGCTTTCTTT. Amino acid sequence: CASRGQGNTEAFF.

This sequence joins TRBV7-8 and TRBJ2-5; D not resolved. The V end lost 5 bases, the J end lost 5 bases, and 9 bases lay between the germline ends. The CDR3 consists of 12 residues. Germline V gives CDR1 SGHVS, CDR2 FQNEAQ. The CDR3 reads CASSPLRETQYF. The CDR3 DNA reads TGTGCCAGCAGCCCCCTGAGGGAGACCCAGTACTTC.

This chain's CDR3 is CASRDWRTANTEAFF. The CDR3 bases are TGCGCCAGCAGGGACTGGCGGACAGCGAACACTGAAGCTTTCTTT. The chain joins TRBV5-1 to TRBJ1-1; weak D call: TRBD1 (6 bases). This CDR3 contains 15 residues. Germline V gene data show CDR1 as SGHRS and CDR2 as YFSETQ. Trimming removed 5 bases at V and 1 base at J, with 15 bases between.

This clone was counted between two and nine times. The gene calls are TRBV6-5 and TRBJ2-1; TRBD1 matches 7 bases. Germline V lookup: CDR1 MNHEY, CDR2 SVGAGI. The V gene end was trimmed by 4 bases and the J gene end by 12 bases; junction bases not matched to a gene: 15. This CDR3 has 15 residues. CDR3 DNA sequence: TGTGCCAGCAGTTCGAACGGAGCAGGGGGAACTCGGCAGTTCTTC. This codes for CASSSNGAGGTRQFF.

This clone was recorded once. V and J are TRBV10-2 and TRBJ2-7, with 12 nucleotides matching TRBD2. CDR3 length: 15 residues. V lost 5 bases to trimming and J lost 6 bases; unmatched junction nucleotides: 8. Germline V gene lookup returns CDR1 WSHSY and CDR2 SAAADI. In DNA, the CDR3 is TGCGCCAGCAGTCAACCATCGGGACTAGCGGGCGAGCAGTACTTC. Protein: CASSQPSGLAGEQYF.